These 28 T cell receptor beta chains originate from one sample sequenced in a study of PD-1 blockade in classical Hodgkin lymphoma (dated by TCRdb to the early 2020s). To prepare the library, the immunoSEQ multiplex PCR assay was applied. The source is immuneACCESS, and TCRdb retained only in-frame sequences with V and J called. Part of the clones is not carried over; for the studies checked, unresolved V genes explain less than half of this, and the remainder is unexplained. Present in this sample are some 93,000 clones, more than 70% of which were seen just once. The ten top clones hold roughly 10% of the sample. The sample's time point label, decoded: cycle 4 day 1 (C4D1), after 6 weeks of nivolumab. Every trial patient had relapsed after autologous stem cell transplantation, and cohorts A, B and C differed in prior brentuximab vedotin exposure. The sample was peripheral blood mononuclear cells (PBMCs), taken before the fourth cycle of nivolumab. The receptors come from a human donor with classical Hodgkin lymphoma.

This clone has ten or more counts. This chain connects TRBV9 to TRBJ1-2, with a weak D call TRBD1 (6 bases). CDR3 size: 14 residues. Germline CDR1 and CDR2: SGDLS and YYNGEE. Trimming took off 3 bases at V and 4 bases at J, with 13 bases between the two ends. CDR3 sequence: CASSATGQIYGYTF. CDR3 coding DNA: TGTGCCAGCAGCGCTACAGGACAGATCTATGGCTACACCTTC.

The chain links TRBV11-1 to TRBJ2-1; the D is unclear. Germline assignment: CDR1 SGHAT and CDR2 FQDESV (reference sequence). The CDR3 covers 14 residues. Trimming pared 0 bases from V and 9 bases from J, leaving 12 bases between. The CDR3 coding sequence is TGTGCCAGCAGCTTAGCAGAAGTAGTAGGTGAGCAGTTCTTC. Its translation: CASSLAEVVGEQFF. The complete variable domain, with remaining parts taken from reference TRBV11-1 and TRBJ2-1, reads EAEVAQSPRYKITEKSQAVAFWCDPISGHATLYWYRQILGQGPELLVQFQDESVVDDSQLPKDRFSAERLKGVDSTLKIQPAELGDSAMYLCASSLAEVVGEQFFGPGTRLTVL.

The chain is built from TRBV6-1 and TRBJ1-1, with D tentatively TRBD1 (5 bases). V was trimmed by 4 bases and J by 2 bases, leaving 8 bases between them. The CDR3 loop spans 13 amino acids. CDR1 and CDR2 from the germline V gene are MNHNS and SASEGT. CDR3 residues: CASSARDNTEAFF. CDR3 bases: TGTGCCAGCAGTGCCAGGGATAACACTGAAGCTTTCTTT.

J is TRBJ2-7 and V is TRBV7-9; 9 nucleotides align to TRBD1. Trimming removed 5 bases from V and 3 bases from J; junction bases left unmatched: 8. Germline V CDR1 and CDR2: SEHNR, FQNEAQ (reference sequence). The CDR3 length is 15 residues. CDR3 bases: TGTGCCAGCAGCCGAGCGGGACAGGGAGTCTACGAGCAGTACTTC. Amino acids: CASSRAGQGVYEQYF.

This sequence joins TRBV6-6 and TRBJ2-7; D tentatively fits TRBD1 or TRBD2 (5 bases each). The germline V and J ends were trimmed by 6 bases and 6 bases, with 12 bases remaining between them. Germline V gene data show CDR1 as MNHNY and CDR2 as SVGAGI (reference sequence). The CDR3 loop spans 12 amino acids. The CDR3 coding sequence is TGTGCCAGCAGCCGCTGGGGGTCCGAGCAGTACTTC. Translating it yields CASSRWGSEQYF.

The chain is built from TRBV29-1 and TRBJ1-2; the D gene is possibly TRBD1 (5 bases). Germline CDR1 and CDR2: SQVTM and ANQGSEA. The CDR3 length is 15 residues. V was pared by 3 bases and J by 1 base, with 15 bases between. The chain's CDR3 is CSVDYSGGGNYGYTF. The CDR3 nucleotides read TGCAGCGTTGACTATTCTGGCGGGGGTAACTATGGCTACACCTTC. The whole variable domain, remainder taken from reference TRBV29-1 and TRBJ1-2, is SAVISQKPSRDICQRGTSLTIQCQVDSQVTMMFWYRQQPGQSLTLIATANQGSEATYESGFVIDKFPISRPNLTFSTLTVSNMSPEDSSIYLCSVDYSGGGNYGYTFGSGTRLTVV.

This sequence joins TRBV19 and TRBJ2-3; D might be TRBD2 (5 bases). V lost 3 bases to trimming and J lost 0 bases, with 10 bases between them. The CDR3 spans 15 residues. The germline gives CDR1 LNHDA, CDR2 SQIVND (reference sequence). CDR3: CASSIRTDSTDTQYF. The CDR3 region has the DNA TGTGCCAGTAGTATTAGGACTGATAGCACAGATACGCAGTATTTT. The variable domain in full, with the rest retrieved from reference TRBV19 and TRBJ2-3, is DGGITQSPKYLFRKEGQNVTLSCEQNLNHDAMYWYRQDPGQGLRLIYYSQIVNDFQKGDIAEGYSVSREKKESFPLTVTSAQKNPTAFYLCASSIRTDSTDTQYFGPGTRLTVL.

The count of this clone is one. The J gene is TRBJ2-3, the V gene TRBV13; TRBD2 matches at 12 bases. V lost 5 bases and J lost 0; bases outside the gene matches: 6. Looked up from germline, CDR1 is PRHDT and CDR2 is FYEKMQ (reference sequence). The CDR3 has 17 residues. In DNA, the CDR3 is TGTGCCAGCAGCGCTACTAGCGGGGGGTACAGCACAGATACGCAGTATTTT. Amino acid sequence: CASSATSGGYSTDTQYF.

The rearrangement joins TRBV28 to TRBJ1-2, with D unclear. The CDR3 length is 14 residues. In germline, CDR1 is MDHEN, CDR2 SYDVKM. V lost 3 bases and J lost 8, with 16 bases in between. The chain's CDR3 is CASSFPAVSWGYTF. CDR3 nucleotide sequence: TGTGCCAGCAGTTTCCCCGCAGTCTCTTGGGGCTACACCTTC.

This chain links TRBV6-6 with TRBJ1-6; the D is unclear. The CDR3 sequence is 12 residues long. Looked up from germline, CDR1 is MNHNY and CDR2 is SVGAGI (reference sequence). Trimming left V 7 bases short and J 8 bases short, with 9 bases between. The CDR3, as DNA: TGTGCCAGCACCAACGGGTATTCACCCCTCCACTTT. This codes for CASTNGYSPLHF.

V gene TRBV4-1 combines with J gene TRBJ2-1; possible D gene TRBD1, 8 bases. Germline assignment: CDR1 MGHRA and CDR2 YSYEKL. This CDR3 spans 18 amino acids. Between the trimmed V and J ends, which lost 1 base and 8 bases, there was a span of 24 bases. The CDR3 here is CASSQGGGIQGARYEQFF. DNA for the CDR3: TGCGCCAGCAGCCAAGGGGGGGGCATTCAGGGGGCCCGCTATGAGCAGTTCTTC.

The genes are TRBV5-4 and TRBJ2-2, with a tentative D call TRBD1 (5 bases). Trimming left V 3 bases short and J 3 bases short, with 12 bases between. Germline V CDR1 and CDR2: SGHNT, YYREEE (reference sequence). CDR3 size: 15 residues. CDR3 nucleotides: TGTGCCAGCAGCTCCGCCGGACAATACACCGGGGAGCTGTTTTTT. It codes for CASSSAGQYTGELFF.

This clone showed up just a few times. The chain carries TRBV5-4 and TRBJ2-3; tentative D call: TRBD2 (6 bases). Trimming left V 0 bases short and J 1 base short, with 12 bases between. The V gene's germline CDR1 is SGHNT and CDR2 YYREEE (reference sequence). The CDR3 is 16 residues long. CDR3 loop: CASSLGGVAGTDTQYF. CDR3 DNA: TGTGCCAGCAGCTTGGGGGGGGTCGCGGGCACAGATACGCAGTATTTT.

V usage is TRBV15 and J usage is TRBJ2-5; a weak D match, TRBD1 (7 bases). V was trimmed by 9 bases and J by 1 base, leaving 21 bases between them. The length of the CDR3 is 16 residues. The germline CDR1 and CDR2 sequences are LNHNV and YYDKDF (reference sequence). The CDR3 reads CATTGDLNRGQETQYF. CDR3 nucleotide sequence: TGTGCCACAACGGGGGACCTAAACAGGGGCCAAGAGACCCAGTACTTC.

J is TRBJ1-5 and V is TRBV6-5; TRBD1 agrees at 9 bases. Losses at the gene ends were 5 bases for V and 7 bases for J; bases not matched to a gene: 3. The CDR3 contains 13 residues. CDR1 and CDR2 from the germline V gene are MNHEY and SVGAGI. CDR3 region: CASSGQGSQPQHF. The CDR3 bases are TGTGCCAGCAGTGGACAGGGGTCACAGCCCCAGCATTTT.

With regard to this clone: Other nucleotide sequences in the sample specify the same CDR3. The rearrangement uses TRBV18 and TRBJ2-7; maybe TRBD1 (5 bases). Germline V gene lookup returns CDR1 KGHSH and CDR2 LQKENI. V was cut by 3 bases and J by 3 bases, with 9 bases left in between. This CDR3 region has 13 residues. The DNA of the CDR3 is TGTGCCAGCTCACCCAGGGAAGTCTACGAGCAGTACTTC. Translated, it gives CASSPREVYEQYF.

The chain links TRBV28 to TRBJ2-1; 14 bases match TRBD2. This CDR3 spans 18 amino acids. Germline lookup yields CDR1 MDHEN and CDR2 SYDVKM. Trimming removed 2 bases from V and 2 bases from J; junction bases left unmatched: 5. CDR3 in DNA: TGTGCCAGCAGTTTAACAGGACTAGCGGGAGGAGCCTACAATGAGCAGTTCTTC. This translates into CASSLTGLAGGAYNEQFF.

V gene TRBV20-1 combines with J gene TRBJ1-2; TRBD1 is a possible D gene (6 bases). The CDR3 is 11 amino acids. Trimming stripped 6 bases from V and 8 bases from J, with 13 bases between. CDR1 is DFQATT, CDR2 SNEGSKA, per germline (reference sequence). Here the CDR3 DNA reads TGCAGTGCCCTTGGGGGGGGCGGCTACACCTTC. Translated, it gives CSALGGGGYTF.

This clone was seen only a few times. The sample holds other DNA sequences that translate to the same CDR3. CDR3 coding DNA: TGTGCCAGCAGCCTCCGGGACAGAGAAAATTCACCCCTCCACTTT. As protein: CASSLRDRENSPLHF. The genes are TRBV4-2 and TRBJ1-6; TRBD1 matches at 7 bases. The CDR3 has 15 amino acids. From germline, CDR1 is LGHNA and CDR2 YNFKEQ. The V gene end was trimmed by 4 bases and the J gene end by 7 bases; junction bases not matched to a gene: 7.

The chain carries TRBV4-3 and TRBJ2-3; D uncertain. This CDR3 spans 15 amino acids. CDR1 and CDR2 (germline): LGHNA, YSLEER. Trimming cost V 1 base and J 4 bases, with 12 bases left between them. The CDR3 DNA sequence: TGCGCCAGCAGCCAAGGTTACCGGTCTGCAGATACGCAGTATTTT. It translates to CASSQGYRSADTQYF.

The genes are TRBV5-4 and TRBJ2-5, with D possibly TRBD2 on 5 matching bases. The V gene lost 4 bases and the J gene lost 4 bases, with 17 bases spanning the gap. This CDR3 is built from 15 residues. CDR1 and CDR2 from the germline V gene are SGHNT and YYREEE (reference sequence). CDR3 loop: CASSVRLLERETQYF. DNA for the CDR3: TGTGCCAGCAGCGTCCGCTTACTAGAGCGAGAGACCCAGTACTTC. Based on the CDR3 plus reference TRBV5-4 and TRBJ2-5, the full variable domain is ETGVTQSPTHLIKTRGQQVTLRCSSQSGHNTVSWYQQALGQGPQFIFQYYREEENGRGNFPPRFSGLQFPNYSSELNVNALELDDSALYLCASSVRLLERETQYFGPGTRLLVL.

The chain joins TRBV2 to TRBJ1-4, with 7 bases fitting TRBD1. CDR3 size: 15 residues. The germline V gene has CDR1 SNHLY and CDR2 FYNNEI. Germline trimming cut 4 bases from V and 2 bases from J; bases unmatched to any gene: 4. CDR3 coding DNA: TGTGCCAGCAGTGTCCCGGGACAGACTAATGAAAAACTGTTTTTT. This codes for CASSVPGQTNEKLFF. Combining the CDR3 with reference TRBV2 and TRBJ1-4 gives the whole variable domain EPEVTQTPSHQVTQMGQEVILRCVPISNHLYFYWYRQILGQKVEFLVSFYNNEISEKSEIFDDQFSVERPDGSNFTLKIRSTKLEDSAMYFCASSVPGQTNEKLFFGSGTQLSVL.

The DNA for the CDR3 is TGTGCCAGCAGTCCTAACCCACGGGATGGCTACACCTTC. It specifies CASSPNPRDGYTF. The chain joins TRBV6-5 to TRBJ1-2; no firm D call. The CDR3 totals 13 residues. V dropped 5 bases and J dropped 6 bases, with 13 bases sitting between them. Germline CDR1 is MNHEY and CDR2 is SVGAGI.

The chain combines TRBV5-1 with TRBJ2-5; D tentatively fits TRBD1 or TRBD2 (7 bases each). The germline gives CDR1 SGHRS, CDR2 YFSETQ. Trimming took off 5 bases at V and 2 bases at J, with 16 bases between the two ends. The CDR3 spans 15 residues. CDR3 DNA sequence: TGCGCCAGCAGATTATCTCAGGGGGGGCAAGAGACCCAGTACTTC. The encoded protein is CASRLSQGGQETQYF. The full variable domain, completed using reference TRBV5-1 and TRBJ2-5, is KAGVTQTPRYLIKTRGQQVTLSCSPISGHRSVSWYQQTPGQGLQFLFEYFSETQRNKGNFPGRFSGRQFSNSRSEMNVSTLELGDSALYLCASRLSQGGQETQYFGPGTRLLVL.

V usage is TRBV6-4 and J usage is TRBJ2-1; D is perhaps TRBD2 (6 bases). The germline CDR1 and CDR2 sequences are MRHNA and SNTAGT. The CDR3 runs 13 residues. V gave up 0 bases and J gave up 7 bases, with 7 bases separating them. CDR3 coding DNA: TGTGCCAGCAGTGACTCGGAGGGGAATGAGCAGTTCTTC. Translating it yields CASSDSEGNEQFF.

The CDR3 loop is CASSLSSGGRDGETQYF. The CDR3 DNA sequence: TGTGCCAGCAGCTTATCTTCGGGGGGGCGGGATGGGGAGACCCAGTACTTC. This chain connects TRBV11-2 to TRBJ2-5, with 8 bases aligning to TRBD2. V was clipped by 2 bases and J by 5 bases; unmatched bases: 13. CDR3 length: 17 amino acids. Germline lookup yields CDR1 SGHAT and CDR2 FQNNGV.

The V call is TRBV9, the J call TRBJ2-3; D call uncertain. Looked up from germline, CDR1 is SGDLS and CDR2 is YYNGEE. This CDR3 spans 13 amino acids. V lost 2 bases and J lost 0, with 4 bases in between. This chain's CDR3 is CASSVTSTDTQYF. CDR3 bases: TGTGCCAGCAGCGTCACCAGCACAGATACGCAGTATTTT.

The chain couples TRBV28 to TRBJ2-3; a weak D match, TRBD2 (6 bases). Trimming stripped 6 bases from V and 2 bases from J, with 9 bases between. The CDR3 consists of 13 residues. The germline CDR1 and CDR2 sequences are MDHEN and SYDVKM. The CDR3: CASRRDPTDTQYF. DNA of the CDR3: TGTGCCAGCAGGCGGGACCCCACAGATACGCAGTATTTT. The full variable domain, its missing parts supplied by reference TRBV28 and TRBJ2-3, is DVKVTQSSRYLVKRTGEKVFLECVQDMDHENMFWYRQDPGLGLRLIYFSYDVKMKEKGDIPEGYSVSREKKERFSLILESASTNQTSMYLCASRRDPTDTQYFGPGTRLTVL.